The source of this TCR beta chain is a study of response to subunit inactivated influenza vaccine. TCRdb ran MiXCR on the RT-PCR reads and lists one entry per CDR3 protein. This repertoire shows about 500,000 distinct CDR3 sequences, 15% to 20% found once; its top ten account for less than 4%. Many counts were recorded for this clonotype. Germline CDR1 reads MDHEN; CDR2 reads SYDVKM. Trimming at V came to 10 bases and at J to 7 bases, leaving 11 bases not matched to a gene. The CDR3 length is 14 residues. This TCR came from a man aged 50 to 69 who received an inactivated influenza vaccine. This chain connects TRBV28 to TRBJ2-3; TRBD1 agrees at 10 bases. This sample comprised CD4+ T cells sorted from PBMCs, obtained approximately 25 months after vaccination. The CDR3 here is CATRSGQGINTQYF. For the CDR3, the DNA is TGTGCCACCCGCTCGGGACAGGGGATAAATACGCAGTATTTT.